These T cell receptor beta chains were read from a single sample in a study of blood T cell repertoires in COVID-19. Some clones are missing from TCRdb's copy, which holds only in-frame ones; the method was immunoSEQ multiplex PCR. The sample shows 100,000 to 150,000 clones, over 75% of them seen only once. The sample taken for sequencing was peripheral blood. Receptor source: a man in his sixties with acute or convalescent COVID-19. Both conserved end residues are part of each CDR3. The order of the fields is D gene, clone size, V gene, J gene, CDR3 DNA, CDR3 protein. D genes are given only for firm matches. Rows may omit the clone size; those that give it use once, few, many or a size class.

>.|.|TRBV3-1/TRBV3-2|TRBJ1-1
TGTGCCAGCACCCCCCGGTGGGGAGGAAACACTGAAGCTTTCTTT
CASTPRWGGNTEAFF
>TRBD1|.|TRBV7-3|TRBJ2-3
TGTGCCAGCAGCCCCCAGGGGGTAGATACGCAGTATTTT
CASSPQGVDTQYF
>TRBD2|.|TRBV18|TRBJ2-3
TGTGCCACGGGAGGAGACGGCACAGATACGCAGTATTTT
CATGGDGTDTQYF
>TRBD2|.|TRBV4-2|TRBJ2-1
TGTGCCAGCAGCCCCGGCGGGACTAGCGGGAAAAATGAGCAGTTCTTC
CASSPGGTSGKNEQFF
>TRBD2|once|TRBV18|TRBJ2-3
TGTGCCAGCTCACCCCGACTAGCCGGAGATACGCAGTATTTT
CASSPRLAGDTQYF
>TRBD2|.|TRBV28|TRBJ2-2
TGTGCCAGCACCAGCTCCGGGACTAGAGACACCGGGGAGCTGTTTTTT
CASTSSGTRDTGELFF
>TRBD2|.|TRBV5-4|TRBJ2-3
TGTGCCAGCAGCACGGGACTAGCGGGGAGCACAGATACGCAGTATTTT
CASSTGLAGSTDTQYF
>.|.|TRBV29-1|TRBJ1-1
TGCAGCGCTAAGCGGGGGGGCAGCACTGAAGCTTTCTTT
CSAKRGGSTEAFF
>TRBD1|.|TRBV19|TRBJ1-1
TGTGCCAGTGGGGGACAGACTTCAAAGACTGAAGCTTTCTTT
CASGGQTSKTEAFF
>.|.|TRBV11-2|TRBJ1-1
TGTGCCAGCAGCTTGGGACTTACGAACACTGAAGCTTTCTTT
CASSLGLTNTEAFF
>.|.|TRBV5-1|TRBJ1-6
TGCGCCAGCAGCGTTGGAGGGCAAGGCGGTAATTCACCCCTCCACTTT
CASSVGGQGGNSPLHF
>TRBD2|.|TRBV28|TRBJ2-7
TGTGCCAGCAGCTTCCTTACTAGCGGGAGGTGGGCGCAGTACTTC
CASSFLTSGRWAQYF
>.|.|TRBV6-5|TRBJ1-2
TGTGCCACAGTACGGGACTTCGTTTATGGCTACACCTTC
CATVRDFVYGYTF
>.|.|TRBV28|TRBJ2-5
TGTGCCAGCAACCGAGGAAACCAAGAGACCCAGTACTTC
CASNRGNQETQYF
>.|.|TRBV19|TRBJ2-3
TGTGCCAGTAGTACGACAGGCACAGATACGCAGTATTTT
CASSTTGTDTQYF
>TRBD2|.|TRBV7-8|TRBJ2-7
TGTGCCAGCAGCCCGCGGTTAGCGGGAGGCACCTACGAGCAGTACTTC
CASSPRLAGGTYEQYF
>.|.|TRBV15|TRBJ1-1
TGTGCCACCAGCAGACCGCGGGAGGGGACCACTGAAGCTTTCTTT
CATSRPREGTTEAFF
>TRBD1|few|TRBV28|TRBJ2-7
TGTGCCAGCAGTCTCCCAGGGGGCGCTTACGAGCAGTACTTC
CASSLPGGAYEQYF
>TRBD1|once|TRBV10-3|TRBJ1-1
TGTGCCATCCGGGACAGGGGGCTTAGGAGCACTGAAGCTTTCTTT
CAIRDRGLRSTEAFF
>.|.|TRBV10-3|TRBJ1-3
TGTGCCATCAGTGAGTCGGGGAGTGCTGGAAACACCATATATTTT
CAISESGSAGNTIYF
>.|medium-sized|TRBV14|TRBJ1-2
TGTGCCAGCAGCCAAGAAGATAGGGGATTTCACTATGGCTACACCTTC
CASSQEDRGFHYGYTF
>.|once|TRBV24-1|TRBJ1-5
TGTGCCACCAGTGATCCGAGTGGGGGCTCGGGCAATCAGCCCCAGCATTTT
CATSDPSGGSGNQPQHF
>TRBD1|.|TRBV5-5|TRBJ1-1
TGTGCCAGCAGCTACCGGGGACAGGGGGGGACTGAAGCTTTCTTT
CASSYRGQGGTEAFF
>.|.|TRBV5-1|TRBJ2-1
TGCGCCAGCCGTACATCCGCCAATGAGCAGTTCTTC
CASRTSANEQFF
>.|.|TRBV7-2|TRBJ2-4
TGTGCCAGCAGCTTAAACTCAGGCCCTCAGGGCAAAAACATTCAGTACTTC
CASSLNSGPQGKNIQYF
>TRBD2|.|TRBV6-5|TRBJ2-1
TGTGCCAGCAGGTCCGGACTAGCCTACAATGAGCAGTTCTTC
CASRSGLAYNEQFF
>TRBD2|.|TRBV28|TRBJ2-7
TGTGCCAGCAGCTCCGGGACTAGCGGGAGTTTTTACTTC
CASSSGTSGSFYF
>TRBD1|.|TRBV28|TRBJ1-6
TGTGCCAGCAGTTTACGGGACAGGGAAAATTCACCCCTCCACTTT
CASSLRDRENSPLHF
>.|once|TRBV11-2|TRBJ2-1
TGTGCCAGCCGCTTGGTTGCCGGGGAGGTATTATACAATGAGCAGTTCTTC
CASRLVAGEVLYNEQFF
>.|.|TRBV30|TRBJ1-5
TGTGCCTGGAGTGGACAGGCCAATCAGCCCCAGCATTTT
CAWSGQANQPQHF
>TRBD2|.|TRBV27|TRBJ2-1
TGTGCCAGCGTAGCGGGAGGTGCCTACAATGAGCAGTTCTTC
CASVAGGAYNEQFF
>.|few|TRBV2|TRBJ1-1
TGTGCCAGCAGCGGCACGGACTCGAACACTGAAGCTTTCTTT
CASSGTDSNTEAFF
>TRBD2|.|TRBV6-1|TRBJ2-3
TGTGCCAGCAGTGAAGCCGGGGGGTTAGCGGGATCCCGCACAGATACGCAGTATTTT
CASSEAGGLAGSRTDTQYF
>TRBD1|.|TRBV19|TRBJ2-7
TGTGCCAGTAGACCGGGACAGGGGCTAACCTACGAGCAGTACTTC
CASRPGQGLTYEQYF
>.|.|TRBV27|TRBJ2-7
TGTGCCAGCGGTGGGGCAGCGAGCCTCTCCTACGAGCAGTACTTC
CASGGAASLSYEQYF
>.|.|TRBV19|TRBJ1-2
TGTGCCAGTAGTATCGGACAGCTGGTTAACTATGGCTACACCTTC
CASSIGQLVNYGYTF
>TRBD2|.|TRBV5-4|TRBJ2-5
TGTGCCAGCAGCCGAAGCGGGGGAACGGAGACCCAGTACTTC
CASSRSGGTETQYF
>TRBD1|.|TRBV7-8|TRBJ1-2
TGTGCCAGCAGCTGGGGGACCTTCAGCCGGGACAGGTCAGGTGGCTACACCTTC
CASSWGTFSRDRSGGYTF
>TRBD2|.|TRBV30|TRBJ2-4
TGTGCCTGGAGCGCAAGCGGGAGTGGGGCCAAAAACATTCAGTACTTC
CAWSASGSGAKNIQYF
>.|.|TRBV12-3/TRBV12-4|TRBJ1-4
TGTGCCAGCAGGATCGAGTCGGGTGAAAAACTGTTTTTT
CASRIESGEKLFF
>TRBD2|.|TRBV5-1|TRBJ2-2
TGCGCCAGCAGCTCTAGCGGGAGGGAGACCGGGGAGCTGTTTTTT
CASSSSGRETGELFF
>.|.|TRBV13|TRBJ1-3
TGTGCCAGCAGCTTACGGGGGGCTGGCGGAAACACCATATATTTT
CASSLRGAGGNTIYF
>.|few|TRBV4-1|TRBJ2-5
TGCGCCAGCAGCCAAATTGGGCTCAATCAAGAGACCCAGTACTTC
CASSQIGLNQETQYF
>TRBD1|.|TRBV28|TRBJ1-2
TGTGCCAGCAGACCTAACAGGGGGCAGTGGAACTATGGCTACACCTTC
CASRPNRGQWNYGYTF
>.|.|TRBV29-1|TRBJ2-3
TGCAGCGTTGAAGATCCAAGACTAGTCGCAGATACGCAGTATTTT
CSVEDPRLVADTQYF
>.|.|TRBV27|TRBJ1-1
TGTGCCAGCAGGGAAACAGGACAGTATCGAGCTTTCTTT
CASRETGQYRAFF
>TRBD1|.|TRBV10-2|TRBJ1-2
TGCGCCAGCAGTGACCGTGGGACAGGACCCTCTGGCTACACCTTC
CASSDRGTGPSGYTF